This TCR beta chain was documented in a study of T-cell memory formation after mild COVID-19 (dated by TCRdb to 2020 to 2022). Some background on the complete study: TCR sequence clusters from the two donors were largely donor specific. In a couple of donors, T-cell clones that expanded and contracted after mild COVID-19 were tracked by sequencing TCRalpha and TCRbeta repertoires over time. The cohort comprised two young, previously healthy adult volunteers, one female and one male. The research as a whole found: Contracting CD4+ clones turned up mainly in the CM and EM memory subsets, whereas EMRA was where CD8+ clones were enriched. Clones contracting from day 15 to 85 had balanced CD4/CD8 phenotypes, while a second wave expanding from day 15 to 37 was biased towards CD4+. Whether the second-wave clones peaking on day 37 were SARS-CoV-2 specific was not confirmed. Only two mild cases were covered by the study, and larger cohorts that include severe cases with pre-infection samples were considered necessary. The detection of some responding clones in pre-infection memory suggests that pre-existing cross-reactive memory T cells joined the SARS-CoV-2 response.

TCRdb shows the sequencer as Illumina NovaSeq 6000. TCRalpha and TCRbeta cDNA libraries were built by 5'RACE with constant-segment primers, adding sample barcodes and unique molecular identifiers. Trizol reagent was used to extract RNA from every sample. Amplification of the libraries took two PCR steps, and the second step added a second sample barcode plus Illumina TruSeq adapters. Sequencing of libraries was performed on an Illumina NovaSeq with 2 x 150 bp paired-end reads. The paper's processing steps were these. With migec v1.2.7, reads were demultiplexed and then collapsed into UMI-guided consensus sequences. Using mixcr v2.1.11, UMI consensuses were aligned to TRA and TRB V and J templates and then assembled into clonotypes. Clonotypes were classified as expanded or contracted when called significant by both edgeR and NoisET, with noise models trained on biological replicates. For edgeR calls, the thresholds were a false discovery rate-adjusted p below 0.01 and a log2 fold-change of 1. As an exploratory analysis of dynamics, max-normalized trajectories of the 1000 most abundant clonotypes were examined with PCA combined with hierarchical clustering. The CD4 or CD8 phenotype of responding clones was assigned using the separately sequenced CD4+ and CD8+ repertoires. In TCRdb, the public reads were trimmed at Q25 with fastp and aligned with MiXCR, with productive beta chains retained. A single entry per CDR3 protein holds the most common genes and DNA from its merged rows. The V and J calls come from TCRdb's annotation, not from the publication. In all, the sample holds around 140,000 distinct CDR3 sequences, and about 6.1% of those were seen once. Jointly, the top ten make up around 1.9% of the sample.

This clonotype has just a few counts. There is no known antigen for this receptor. One base away there is no much larger clone; base qualities are not given. Ficoll-Paque density gradient centrifugation was used to isolate PBMCs. Relative to germline, V is 2 bases shorter and J is 4 bases shorter, with 9 bases between their ends. Including cysteine and phenylalanine, the CDR3 has 14 amino acids. Just CDR3 DNA is preserved here, 42 bases in frame from base 1. CDR1 ENHRY and CDR2 SYGVKD are derived from the germline V gene. Sequenced sample: PBMCs or a T cell subset sorted from them (not recorded which). The TCR originated in an adult woman who had mild COVID-19 (a few samples of this study predate the infection). The sample titles of this study are shuffled in the database, so cell type and time point are left out; the donor was told from shared clones. The rearrangement joined TRBV10-3 to TRBJ1-3; there is no confident call for the D gene. The DNA sequence follows: TGTGCCATCAGTGAGATGAGGAGCGGAAACACCATATATTTT. It translates as CAISEMRSGNTIYF.